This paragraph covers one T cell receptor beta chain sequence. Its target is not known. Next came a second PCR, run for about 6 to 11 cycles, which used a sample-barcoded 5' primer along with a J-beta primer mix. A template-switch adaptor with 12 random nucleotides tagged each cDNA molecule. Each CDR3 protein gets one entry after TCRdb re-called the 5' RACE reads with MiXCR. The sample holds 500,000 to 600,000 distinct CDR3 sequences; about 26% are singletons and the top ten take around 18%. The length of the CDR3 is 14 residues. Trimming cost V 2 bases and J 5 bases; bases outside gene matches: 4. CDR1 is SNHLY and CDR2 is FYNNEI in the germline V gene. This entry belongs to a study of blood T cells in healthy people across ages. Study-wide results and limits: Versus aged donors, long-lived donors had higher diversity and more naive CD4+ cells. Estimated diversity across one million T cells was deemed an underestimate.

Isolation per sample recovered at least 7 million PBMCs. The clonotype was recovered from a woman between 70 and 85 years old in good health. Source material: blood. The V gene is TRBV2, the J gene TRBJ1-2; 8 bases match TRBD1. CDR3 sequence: CASSEQGAEYGYTF. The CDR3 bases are TGTGCCAGCAGTGAACAGGGGGCGGAATATGGCTACACCTTC.